This is a list of T cell receptor beta chains from one sample in a study of response to subunit inactivated influenza vaccine. A single record per CDR3 protein comes from TCRdb applying MiXCR to the RT-PCR reads. Of about 580,000 distinct CDR3 sequences in the sample, approximately 15% are singletons; the top ten hold over 8.5%. The source was PBMCs from blood, collected about 13 days after vaccination. All receptors come from a man aged 45 to 65 who received an inactivated influenza vaccine. CDR3s include the opening cysteine and the closing phenylalanine or tryptophan. The D gene is left open where the match is weak. The size field is filled for only some rows; it gives once, few, many or a size class.

size	V	D	J	CDR3	DNA
-	TRBV29-1	-	TRBJ2-3	CSVEEGSDTQYF	TGCAGCGTTGAAGAGGGGTCAGATACGCAGTATTTT
-	TRBV5-5	-	TRBJ2-7	CASSLQGLAEQYF	TGTGCCAGCTCACTCCAGGGTCTGGCCGAGCAGTACTTC
-	TRBV2	-	TRBJ2-3	CASRGSHLDTQYF	TGTGCCAGCAGGGGTAGCCACTTAGATACGCAGTATTTT
once	TRBV20-1	TRBD2	TRBJ2-7	CSASSTSGGSYEQYF	TGCAGTGCTAGCTCGACTAGCGGGGGCTCCTACGAGCAGTACTTC
many	TRBV12-3/TRBV12-4	TRBD2	TRBJ2-7	CASSAGGYEQYF	TGTGCCAGCAGTGCGGGGGGATACGAGCAGTACTTC
many	TRBV7-8	TRBD1	TRBJ2-7	CASSLLNRDSRVNEQYF	TGTGCCAGCAGCCTACTAAACCGGGACAGCAGGGTAAACGAGCAGTACTTC
many	TRBV28	-	TRBJ2-7	CASRLRGAPYEQYF	TGTGCCAGCAGACTGAGGGGGGCCCCCTACGAGCAGTACTTC
-	TRBV20-1	-	TRBJ1-5	CSATPSLRKPQHF	TGCAGTGCCACCCCATCCCTCAGGAAGCCCCAGCATTTT
few	TRBV3-1	TRBD2	TRBJ2-6	CASSRSGSSGANVLTF	TGTGCCAGCAGCCGTAGCGGGAGCTCTGGGGCCAACGTCCTGACTTTC
many	TRBV12-3/TRBV12-4	TRBD1	TRBJ2-3	CASTWTGSTDTQYF	TGTGCCAGCACCTGGACAGGGAGCACAGATACGCAGTATTTT
-	TRBV5-1	TRBD1	TRBJ2-5	CASGLTGAQETQYF	TGCGCCAGCGGACTGACAGGGGCACAAGAGACCCAGTACTTC
many	TRBV12-3/TRBV12-4	-	TRBJ1-2	CASSGTGNYGYTF	TGTGCCAGCAGTGGCACAGGGAACTATGGCTACACCTTC
few	TRBV29-1	-	TRBJ2-4	CSVPAKNIQYF	TGCAGCGTCCCAGCCAAAAACATTCAGTACTTC
many	TRBV28	-	TRBJ1-5	CASSSQGGLDQPQHF	TGTGCCAGCAGTTCTCAGGGAGGGTTGGATCAGCCCCAGCATTTT
-	TRBV27	-	TRBJ2-3	CASSFERPGGGANTQYF	TGTGCCAGCAGTTTTGAGAGGCCAGGTGGGGGAGCGAATACGCAGTATTTT
-	TRBV5-1	-	TRBJ2-7	CASSRGQGGGEQYF	TGCGCCAGCAGCCGAGGACAGGGAGGGGGCGAGCAGTACTTC
-	TRBV10-3	-	TRBJ2-1	CAISGGGGVVNEQFF	TGTGCCATCAGTGGGGGTGGAGGGGTGGTCAATGAGCAGTTCTTC
-	TRBV7-8	TRBD1	TRBJ2-6	CASSYLVTGAPGANVLTF	TGTGCCAGCAGCTATTTGGTGACAGGGGCCCCGGGGGCCAACGTCCTGACTTTC
-	TRBV12-3/TRBV12-4	-	TRBJ1-1	CASSFTLSNTEAFF	TGTGCCAGCAGTTTCACTCTATCGAACACTGAAGCTTTCTTT
-	TRBV7-2	TRBD2	TRBJ2-1	CASSTRTSGVTYNEQFF	TGTGCCAGCAGCACCCGGACTAGCGGGGTAACTTACAATGAGCAGTTCTTC
-	TRBV7-2	TRBD2	TRBJ2-5	CASSKLAGVETQYF	TGTGCCAGCAGCAAACTAGCGGGAGTTGAGACCCAGTACTTC
once	TRBV18	TRBD1	TRBJ2-3	CASSPTDRATDTQYF	TGTGCCAGCTCACCCACGGACAGGGCCACAGATACGCAGTATTTT
-	TRBV29-1	TRBD1	TRBJ1-1	CSVTGDGKTEAFF	TGCAGCGTGACAGGGGACGGGAAAACTGAAGCTTTCTTT
few	TRBV5-1	-	TRBJ1-2	CASSPQTVRGYTF	TGCGCCAGCAGCCCCCAGACAGTGCGGGGCTACACCTTC
-	TRBV4-3	-	TRBJ2-2	CASSQDRPNTGELIF	TGCGCCAGCAGCCAAGATCGACCTAACACCGGGGAGCTGATTTTT
once	TRBV5-1	TRBD1	TRBJ2-5	CASNDRGRGTQYF	TGCGCCAGCAACGACAGGGGGCGCGGGACCCAGTACTTC
few	TRBV18	TRBD1	TRBJ2-5	CASSPGQGAYETQYF	TGTGCCAGCTCACCAGGACAGGGGGCCTATGAGACCCAGTACTTC
-	TRBV18	-	TRBJ2-2	CASSPRDKSTGELFF	TGTGCCAGCTCACCTCGGGACAAGAGCACCGGGGAGCTGTTTTTT
-	TRBV24-1	-	TRBJ2-1	CATSDLSGTYNEQFF	TGTGCCACCAGTGATTTGTCCGGGACCTACAATGAGCAGTTCTTC
-	TRBV5-1	TRBD1	TRBJ2-7	CASSSGTADSYEQYF	TGCGCCAGCAGCTCCGGGACAGCTGACTCCTACGAGCAGTACTTC
-	TRBV11-1	TRBD1	TRBJ1-4	CASSLPWTGGRRDEKLFF	TGTGCCAGCAGCTTACCGTGGACAGGGGGCAGGAGAGATGAAAAACTGTTTTTT
many	TRBV11-3	-	TRBJ2-7	CASSQGGGNEQYF	TGTGCCAGCAGCCAGGGGGGGGGCAACGAGCAGTACTTC
many	TRBV18	-	TRBJ1-5	CASSPNQGLRSNQPQHF	TGTGCCAGCTCACCGAATCAAGGGTTACGGAGCAATCAGCCCCAGCATTTT
-	TRBV7-2	TRBD1	TRBJ1-3	CASSVDRVRYGNTIYF	TGTGCCAGCAGCGTGGACAGGGTTAGATATGGAAACACCATATATTTT
few	TRBV11-2	-	TRBJ2-1	CASRWGQDMRRADEQFF	TGTGCCAGCAGATGGGGCCAGGACATGCGTCGGGCGGATGAGCAGTTCTTC
-	TRBV6-2/TRBV6-3	-	TRBJ2-5	CACAPGAWETQYF	TGTGCTTGCGCCCCCGGGGCCTGGGAGACCCAGTACTTC
few	TRBV2	TRBD1	TRBJ2-7	CASSGLKQGASYEQYF	TGTGCCAGCAGTGGCCTTAAACAGGGGGCCAGTTACGAGCAGTACTTC
-	TRBV5-8	TRBD2	TRBJ2-7	CASSGLAGGPYDRQQYF	TGTGCCAGCAGCGGACTAGCGGGAGGGCCCTATGACCGCCAGCAGTACTTC
-	TRBV29-1	-	TRBJ2-3	CSGGTRVTDTQYF	TGCAGCGGTGGAACTAGAGTCACAGATACGCAGTATTTT
-	TRBV28	-	TRBJ1-3	CGSSFKGSGNTIYF	TGTGGCAGCAGTTTTAAGGGCTCTGGAAACACCATATATTTT
many	TRBV5-1	-	TRBJ1-1	CASSKEGRGTEAFF	TGCGCCAGCAGCAAGGAGGGCAGGGGAACAGAAGCTTTCTTT
few	TRBV7-9	TRBD2	TRBJ2-1	CASSQVGGMVQFF	TGTGCCAGCAGCCAGGTGGGAGGGATGGTTCAGTTCTTC
-	TRBV5-1	TRBD2	TRBJ2-1	CASRPRGGADNEQFF	TGCGCCAGCAGACCTCGGGGGGGCGCCGACAATGAGCAGTTCTTC
-	TRBV7-8	TRBD2	TRBJ2-1	CASSSIAGVVDEQFF	TGTGCCAGCAGCTCAATAGCGGGAGTAGTGGATGAGCAGTTCTTC
few	TRBV12-3/TRBV12-4	-	TRBJ2-5	CASSFSPDRQETQYF	TGTGCCAGCAGTTTCTCACCGGACAGACAAGAGACCCAGTACTTC